The subject of this entry is one T cell receptor beta chain. As yet, its antigen is unknown. This entry belongs to a study of T cells in Graves' hyperthyroidism and ophthalmopathy. Study as a whole: Peripheral blood sampling occurred at initial diagnosis, before any treatment. Study-level findings and limits: The model predicted ophthalmopathy a median roughly six months before onset.

RNA transcripts provided the source from which TCR beta CDR3 regions were amplified. With the HTBI primer set, the TCR CDR3 went through a first round of RT-PCR. One entry per CDR3 protein, called by TCRdb with MiXCR from the multiplex PCR reads. The data hold 450,000 to 500,000 distinct CDR3 sequences, with less than 25% observed a single time. Among ophthalmopathy patients, the Clinical Activity Score reached at least 3, the NOSPECS grade reached at least 4, and duration remained under 3 months. Those patients with uncontrolled infection, other autoimmune disease, pregnancy or lactation were excluded. The specimen was blood. The receptor's source is a woman aged 70-85 years with Graves' ophthalmopathy.

CDR3 DNA sequence: TGCAGTGCTAGGCCCGGGACTAGCGGGAAAACGAACACCGGGGAGCTGTTTTTT. This encodes CSARPGTSGKTNTGELFF. The chain employs TRBV20-1 and TRBJ2-2; 13 bases match TRBD2. Germline trimming cut 3 bases from V and 0 bases from J; bases unmatched to any gene: 7. Germline loops: CDR1 DFQATT, CDR2 SNEGSKA (reference sequence). CDR3 length: 18 amino acids.